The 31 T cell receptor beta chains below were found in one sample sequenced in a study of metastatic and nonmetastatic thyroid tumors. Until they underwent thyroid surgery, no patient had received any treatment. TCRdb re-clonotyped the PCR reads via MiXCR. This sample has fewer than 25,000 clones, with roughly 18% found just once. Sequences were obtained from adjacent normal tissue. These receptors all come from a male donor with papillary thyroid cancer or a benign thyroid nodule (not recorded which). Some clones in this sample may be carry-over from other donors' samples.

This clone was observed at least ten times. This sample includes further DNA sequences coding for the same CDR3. In DNA, the CDR3 is TGTGCCAGTAGTGTGACCAGCGGGAGGGCCGATGGGACCGGGGAGCTGTTTTTT. Translation gives CASSVTSGRADGTGELFF. The rearrangement joins TRBV19 to TRBJ2-2; 10 bases fit TRBD2. The CDR3 has 18 amino acids. With 5 bases clipped from V and 5 bases from J, the junction kept 14 bases outside the gene matches. Germline lookup yields CDR1 LNHDA and CDR2 SQIVND (reference sequence).

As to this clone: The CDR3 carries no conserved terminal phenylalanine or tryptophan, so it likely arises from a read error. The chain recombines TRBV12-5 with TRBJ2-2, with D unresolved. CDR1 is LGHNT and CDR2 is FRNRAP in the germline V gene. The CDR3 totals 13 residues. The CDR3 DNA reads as TGTGCTAGTGCCCCCGCGAACTCCGGCGAGCTGTTTATT. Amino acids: CASAPANSGELFI.

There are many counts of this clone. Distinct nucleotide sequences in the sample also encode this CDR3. The CDR3 DNA reads TGTGCCAGCAGCGTAGGAGGCGCGCTGGGCATGAACACTGAAGCTTTCTTT. It codes for CASSVGGALGMNTEAFF. This chain connects TRBV9 to TRBJ1-1; no reliable D call. Trimming pared 0 bases from V and 0 bases from J, leaving 15 bases between. Looked up from germline, CDR1 is SGDLS and CDR2 is YYNGEE. This CDR3 is 17 amino acids long.

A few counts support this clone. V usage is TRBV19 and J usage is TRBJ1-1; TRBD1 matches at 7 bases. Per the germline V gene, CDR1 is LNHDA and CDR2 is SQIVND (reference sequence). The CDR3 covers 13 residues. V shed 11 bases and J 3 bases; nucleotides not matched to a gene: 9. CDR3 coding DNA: TGTGCCTCAAAGCCGGGACAGCACACTGAAGCTTTCTTT. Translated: CASKPGQHTEAFF.

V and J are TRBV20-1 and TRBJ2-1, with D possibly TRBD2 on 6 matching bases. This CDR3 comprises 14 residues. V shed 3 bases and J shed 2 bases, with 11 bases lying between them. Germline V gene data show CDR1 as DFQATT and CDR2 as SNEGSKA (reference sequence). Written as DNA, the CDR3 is TGCAGTGCTAGCGTGGGGGGTCCCTACAATGAGCAGTTCTTC. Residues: CSASVGGPYNEQFF.

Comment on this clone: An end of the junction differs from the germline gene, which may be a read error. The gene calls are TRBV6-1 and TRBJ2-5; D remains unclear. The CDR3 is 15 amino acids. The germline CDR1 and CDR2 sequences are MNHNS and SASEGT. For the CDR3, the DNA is TGTGCCAGCAGTCCGGTAGTCCTCTTCAAAGAGACACAGTACTTC. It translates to CASSPVVLFKETQYF.

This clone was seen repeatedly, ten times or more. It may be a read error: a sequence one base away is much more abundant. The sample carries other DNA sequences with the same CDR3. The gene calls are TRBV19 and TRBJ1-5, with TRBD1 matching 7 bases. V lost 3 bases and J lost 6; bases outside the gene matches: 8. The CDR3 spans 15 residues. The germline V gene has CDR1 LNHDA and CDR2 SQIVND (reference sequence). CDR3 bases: TGTGCCAGTAGTATCGAGGGACAGTTAATTCAGCCCCAGCATTTT. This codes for CASSIEGQLIQPQHF. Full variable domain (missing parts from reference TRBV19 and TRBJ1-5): DGGITQSPKYLFRKEGQNVTLSCEQNLNHDAMYWYRQDPGQGLRLIYYSQIVNDFQKGDIAEGYSVSREKKESFPLTVTSAQKNPTAFYLCASSIEGQLIQPQHFGDGTRLSIL.

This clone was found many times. In DNA form, the CDR3 reads TGTGCCAGCAGCTTGGGACTAGCGGGGGGTCAAGAGACCCAGTACTTC. Protein product: CASSLGLAGGQETQYF. The chain joins TRBV7-3 to TRBJ2-5, with 15 bases fitting TRBD2. The CDR3 is 16 amino acids. The V gene's germline CDR1 is SGHTA and CDR2 FQGTGA. Trimming cost V 3 bases and J 2 bases; bases outside gene matches: 1.

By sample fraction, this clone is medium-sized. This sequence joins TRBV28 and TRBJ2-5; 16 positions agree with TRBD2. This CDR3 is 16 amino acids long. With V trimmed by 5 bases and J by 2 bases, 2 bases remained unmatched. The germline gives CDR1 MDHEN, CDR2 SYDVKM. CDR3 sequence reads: CASSGGLAGGQETQYF. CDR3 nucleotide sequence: TGTGCCAGCAGTGGGGGACTAGCGGGGGGGCAAGAGACCCAGTACTTC.

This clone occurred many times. CDR3 protein: CASSSYRRNDNEQFF. The DNA for the CDR3 is TGTGCCAGCAGCTCTTATCGTAGGAACGACAATGAGCAGTTCTTC. This rearrangement joins TRBV7-9 to TRBJ2-1, with D hard to call. CDR1 and CDR2 (germline): SEHNR, FQNEAQ (reference sequence). The CDR3 runs to 15 residues. Trimming stripped 4 bases from V and 5 bases from J, with 15 bases between.

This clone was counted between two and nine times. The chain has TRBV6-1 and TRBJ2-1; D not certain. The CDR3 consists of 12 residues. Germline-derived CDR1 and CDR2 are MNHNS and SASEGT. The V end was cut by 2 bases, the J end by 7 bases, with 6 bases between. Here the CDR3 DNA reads TGTGCCAGCAGTGAACAAATAAATGAGCAGTTCTTC. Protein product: CASSEQINEQFF.

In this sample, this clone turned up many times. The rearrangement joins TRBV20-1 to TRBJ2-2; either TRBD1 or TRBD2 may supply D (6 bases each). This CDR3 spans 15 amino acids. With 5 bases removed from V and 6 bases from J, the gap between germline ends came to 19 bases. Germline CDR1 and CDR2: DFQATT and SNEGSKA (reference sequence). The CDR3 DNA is TGCAGTGCTCGTCAGGGGAGGAGAAAGGCCGGGGAGCTGTTTTTT. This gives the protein CSARQGRRKAGELFF.

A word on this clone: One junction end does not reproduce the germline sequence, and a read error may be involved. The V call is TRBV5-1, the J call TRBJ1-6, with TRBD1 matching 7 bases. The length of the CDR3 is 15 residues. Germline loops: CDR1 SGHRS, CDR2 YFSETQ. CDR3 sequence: CASSWPTGLNSPPHF. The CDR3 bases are TGCGCCAGCAGCTGGCCGACAGGGCTCAATTCACCCCCCCACTTT.

This chain's CDR3 is CASSESGGGQYF. Written as DNA, the CDR3 is TGTGCCAGCAGTGAATCCGGAGGGGGCCAGTACTTC. The chain couples TRBV6-1 to TRBJ2-5; D tentatively reads TRBD1 or TRBD2 (6 bases each). CDR3 length equals 12 residues. Trimming pared 2 bases from V and 10 bases from J, leaving 11 bases between. Germline V lookup: CDR1 MNHNS, CDR2 SASEGT.

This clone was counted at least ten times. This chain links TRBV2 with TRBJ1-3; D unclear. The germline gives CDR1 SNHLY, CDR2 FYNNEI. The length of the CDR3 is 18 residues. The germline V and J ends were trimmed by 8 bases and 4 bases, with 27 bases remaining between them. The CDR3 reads CASRGTAVPERTGNTIYF. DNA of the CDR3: TGTGCCAGCCGGGGAACAGCAGTCCCCGAGAGAACGGGAAACACCATATATTTT.

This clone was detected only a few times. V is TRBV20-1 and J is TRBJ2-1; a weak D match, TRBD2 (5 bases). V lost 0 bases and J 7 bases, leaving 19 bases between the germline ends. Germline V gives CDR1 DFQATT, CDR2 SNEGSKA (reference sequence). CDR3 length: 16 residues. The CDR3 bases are TGCAGTGCTAGAGATGGGTCGCGGGTGGCCGGGAATGAGCAGTTCTTC. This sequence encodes CSARDGSRVAGNEQFF.

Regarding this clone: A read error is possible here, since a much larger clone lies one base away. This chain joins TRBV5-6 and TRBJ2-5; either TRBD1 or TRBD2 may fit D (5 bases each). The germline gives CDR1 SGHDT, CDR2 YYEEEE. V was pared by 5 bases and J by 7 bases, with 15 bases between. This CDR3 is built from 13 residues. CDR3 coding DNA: TGTGCCAGCAGTAACCAGGGAGCAGGGACCCAGTACTTC. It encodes CASSNQGAGTQYF. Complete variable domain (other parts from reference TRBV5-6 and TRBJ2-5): DAGVTQSPTHLIKTRGQQVTLRCSPKSGHDTVSWYQQALGQGPQFIFQYYEEEERQRGNFPDRFSGHQFPNYSSELNVNALLLGDSALYLCASSNQGAGTQYFGPGTRLLVL.

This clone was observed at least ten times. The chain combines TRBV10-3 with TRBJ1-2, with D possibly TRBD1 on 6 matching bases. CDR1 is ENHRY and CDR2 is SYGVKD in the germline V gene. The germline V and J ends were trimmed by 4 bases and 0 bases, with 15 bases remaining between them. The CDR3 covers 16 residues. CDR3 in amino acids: CAISVEGEPTNYGYTF. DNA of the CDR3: TGTGCCATCAGTGTGGAGGGGGAACCTACTAACTATGGCTACACCTTC.

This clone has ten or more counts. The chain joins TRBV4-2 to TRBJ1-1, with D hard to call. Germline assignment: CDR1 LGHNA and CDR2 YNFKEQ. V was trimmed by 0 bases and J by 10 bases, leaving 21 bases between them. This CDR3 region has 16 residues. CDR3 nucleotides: TGTGCCAGCAGCCAAGAGGTTACGGGCGTCCAGATGACAGCTTTCTTT. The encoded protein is CASSQEVTGVQMTAFF.

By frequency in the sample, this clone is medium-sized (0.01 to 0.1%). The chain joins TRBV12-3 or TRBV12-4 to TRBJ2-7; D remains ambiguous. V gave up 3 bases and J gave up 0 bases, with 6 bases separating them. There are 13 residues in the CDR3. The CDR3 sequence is CASSFRSSYEQYV. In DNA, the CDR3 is TGTGCCAGCAGTTTCAGGAGCTCCTACGAGCAGTACGTC.

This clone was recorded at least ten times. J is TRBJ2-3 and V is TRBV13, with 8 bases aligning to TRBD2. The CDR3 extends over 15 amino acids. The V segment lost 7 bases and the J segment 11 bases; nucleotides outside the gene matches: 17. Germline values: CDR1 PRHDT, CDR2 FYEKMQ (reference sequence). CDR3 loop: CASTGEVEPGLGQYF. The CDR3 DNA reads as TGTGCCAGCACCGGGGAGGTCGAACCGGGACTAGGGCAGTATTTT.

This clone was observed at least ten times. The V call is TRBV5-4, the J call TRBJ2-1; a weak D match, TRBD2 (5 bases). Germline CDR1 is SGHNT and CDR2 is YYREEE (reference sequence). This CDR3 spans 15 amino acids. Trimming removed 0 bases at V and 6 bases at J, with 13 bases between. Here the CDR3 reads CASSLGLAFSNEQFF. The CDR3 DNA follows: TGTGCCAGCAGCTTGGGGCTAGCCTTCTCCAATGAGCAGTTCTTC.

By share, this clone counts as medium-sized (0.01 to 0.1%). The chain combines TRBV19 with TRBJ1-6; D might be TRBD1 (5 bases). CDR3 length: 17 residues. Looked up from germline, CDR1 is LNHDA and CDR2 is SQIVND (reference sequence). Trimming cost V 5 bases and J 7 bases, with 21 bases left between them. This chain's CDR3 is CASSATGGTFYNSPLHF. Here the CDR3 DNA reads TGTGCCAGTAGTGCAACCGGGGGAACGTTTTACAATTCACCCCTCCACTTT.

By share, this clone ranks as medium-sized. The CDR3 region has the DNA TGTGCCAGCAGTCCCTCTGGACGGGGCTTTCGGGAGACCCAGTACTTC. Protein: CASSPSGRGFRETQYF. The chain links TRBV12-3 or TRBV12-4 to TRBJ2-5; D is possibly TRBD1 or TRBD2 (5 bases each). The CDR3 sequence is 16 residues long. V lost 5 bases to trimming and J lost 5 bases, with 21 bases between them.

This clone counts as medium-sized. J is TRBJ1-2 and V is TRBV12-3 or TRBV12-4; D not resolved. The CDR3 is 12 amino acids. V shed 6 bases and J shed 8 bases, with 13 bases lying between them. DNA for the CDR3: TGTGCCAGCAGCCTGACTGGGAGAGGCTACACCTTC. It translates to CASSLTGRGYTF.

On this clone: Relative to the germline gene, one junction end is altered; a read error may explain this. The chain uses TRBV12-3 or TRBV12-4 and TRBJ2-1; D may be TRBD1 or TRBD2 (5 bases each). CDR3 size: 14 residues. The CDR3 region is CSSSTGTEYNEQFF. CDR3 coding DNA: TGCTCCAGCAGTACCGGGACGGAGTACAATGAGCAGTTCTTC.

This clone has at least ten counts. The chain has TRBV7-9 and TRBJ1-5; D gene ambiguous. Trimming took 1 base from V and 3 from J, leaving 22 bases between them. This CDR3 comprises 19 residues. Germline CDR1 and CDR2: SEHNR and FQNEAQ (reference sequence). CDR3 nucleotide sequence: TGTGCCAGCAGCTTAGGACAATCTTTGATGGGATCTAACAATCAGCCCCAGCATTTT. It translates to CASSLGQSLMGSNNQPQHF.

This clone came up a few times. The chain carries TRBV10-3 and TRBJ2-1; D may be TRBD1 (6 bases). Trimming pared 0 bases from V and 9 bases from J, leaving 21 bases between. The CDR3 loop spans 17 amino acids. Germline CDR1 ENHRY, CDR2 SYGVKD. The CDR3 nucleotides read TGTGCCATCAGTGAGTCCCCCTGGACAGAAGGCAGATCTGAGCAGTTCTTC. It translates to CAISESPWTEGRSEQFF.

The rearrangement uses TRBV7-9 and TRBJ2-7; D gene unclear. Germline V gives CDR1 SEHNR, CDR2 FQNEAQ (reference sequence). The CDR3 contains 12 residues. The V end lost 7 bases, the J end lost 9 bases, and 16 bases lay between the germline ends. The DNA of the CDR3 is TGTGCCAGCATCTATGGGTCGTGGGGGCAGTACGTC. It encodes CASIYGSWGQYV.

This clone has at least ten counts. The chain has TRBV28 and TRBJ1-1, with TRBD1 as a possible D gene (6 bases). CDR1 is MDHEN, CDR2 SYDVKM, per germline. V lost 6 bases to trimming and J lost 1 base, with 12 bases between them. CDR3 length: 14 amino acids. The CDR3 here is CASRRTDRNTEAFF. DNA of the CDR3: TGTGCCAGCAGGCGGACAGATCGGAACACTGAAGCTTTCTTT.

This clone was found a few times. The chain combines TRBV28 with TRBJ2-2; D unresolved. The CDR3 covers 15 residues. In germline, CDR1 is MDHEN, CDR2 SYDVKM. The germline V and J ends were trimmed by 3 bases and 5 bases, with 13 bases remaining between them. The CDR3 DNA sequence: TGTGCCAGCAGTTTGGGCCAGAGAGTAACCGGGGAGCTGTTTTTT. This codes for CASSLGQRVTGELFF.